Shown below are 19 T cell receptor beta chains from a single sample sequenced in a study of T cell changes during pregnancy in multiple sclerosis (dated by TCRdb to the late 2010s). Library creation used the immunoSEQ multiplex PCR assay. TCRdb obtained this table from immuneACCESS and retained in-frame rearrangements with V and J assigned. These tables miss some clones; where compared with another copy, unresolved V genes account for less than half of the shortfall, and the remainder is unexplained. The sample table records 45,000 to 70,000 clones; around nine tenths of these occur just once. Around 3% of the sample is in the top ten clones. Here the sequenced sample was peripheral blood, taken in the third trimester of pregnancy. All receptors derive from a female donor in good health, enrolled as a control in a pregnancy study.

This rearrangement joins TRBV2 to TRBJ1-1, with D perhaps TRBD1 (6 bases). The CDR3 contains 15 residues. CDR1 SNHLY and CDR2 FYNNEI come from the germline V gene. V was pared by 6 bases and J by 0 bases, with 14 bases between. CDR3 residues: CASRFTQGLNTEAFF. CDR3 bases: TGTGCCAGCAGGTTCACACAGGGTCTGAACACTGAAGCTTTCTTT.

This chain connects TRBV5-1 to TRBJ1-4, with 7 bases aligning to TRBD1. The V gene end was trimmed by 4 bases and the J gene end by 4 bases; junction bases not matched to a gene: 7. CDR1 and CDR2 from the germline V gene are SGHRS and YFSETQ. The CDR3 loop spans 15 amino acids. The CDR3 DNA follows: TGCGCCAGCAGCATCGGGACAGTTAATAATGAAAAACTGTTTTTT. Its translation is CASSIGTVNNEKLFF.

V gene TRBV6-6 combines with J gene TRBJ1-1; D gene uncertain. Trimming stripped 5 bases from V and 1 base from J, with 11 bases between. This CDR3 comprises 14 residues. In germline, CDR1 is MNHNY, CDR2 SVGAGI (reference sequence). CDR3 sequence (DNA): TGTGCCAGCAGTGACCCCCCAGGGAACACTGAAGCTTTCTTT. This encodes CASSDPPGNTEAFF.

The V and J genes are TRBV10-2 and TRBJ2-1; 7 bases map to TRBD2. The CDR3 contains 14 residues. V was pared by 4 bases and J by 9 bases, with 9 bases of the junction left unmatched. The germline V gene has CDR1 WSHSY and CDR2 SAAADI. Here the CDR3 reads CASSVQRGTGEQFF. CDR3 sequence (DNA): TGCGCCAGCAGTGTCCAGCGGGGCACGGGTGAGCAGTTCTTC.

This clone was found once. The V and J genes are TRBV19 and TRBJ2-3, with 12 positions matching TRBD2. This CDR3 is built from 16 residues. V shed 5 bases, J shed 3 bases, and the junction held 6 bases outside the gene matches. In germline, CDR1 is LNHDA, CDR2 SQIVND (reference sequence). CDR3 sequence reads: CASSSSSGGATDTQYF. The CDR3 region has the DNA TGTGCCAGTAGTTCGTCTAGCGGGGGGGCGACAGATACGCAGTATTTT.

This rearrangement joins TRBV5-1 to TRBJ2-3, with unresolved D. Germline-derived CDR1 and CDR2 are SGHRS and YFSETQ. Trimming stripped 0 bases from V and 4 bases from J, with 12 bases between. CDR3 length: 15 residues. CDR3 DNA: TGCGCCAGCAGCTTGGTTGGTCTGTCGGCAGATACGCAGTATTTT. Its protein product is CASSLVGLSADTQYF. The full variable domain, rest sourced from reference TRBV5-1 and TRBJ2-3, is KAGVTQTPRYLIKTRGQQVTLSCSPISGHRSVSWYQQTPGQGLQFLFEYFSETQRNKGNFPGRFSGRQFSNSRSEMNVSTLELGDSALYLCASSLVGLSADTQYFGPGTRLTVL.

This clone has only a few counts. The chain carries TRBV29-1 and TRBJ1-2; 9 bases line up with TRBD1. The CDR3 sequence is 12 residues long. The germline CDR1 and CDR2 sequences are SQVTM and ANQGSEA. The V segment lost 6 bases and the J segment 6 bases; nucleotides outside the gene matches: 5. The CDR3, as DNA: TGCAGCGTAGAGGACAGGGGAAATGGCTACACCTTC. Its protein is CSVEDRGNGYTF.

This chain links TRBV19 with TRBJ2-4; 8 positions match TRBD1. The length of the CDR3 is 15 residues. In germline, CDR1 is LNHDA, CDR2 SQIVND (reference sequence). Trimming removed 4 bases from V and 3 bases from J; junction bases left unmatched: 5. CDR3 sequence (DNA): TGTGCCAGTAGTACGACAGGGGTGGACAAAAACATTCAGTACTTC. This encodes CASSTTGVDKNIQYF.

The CDR3 region has the DNA TGTGCCAGCAGTGGAGACAGGAACACTGAAGCTTTCTTT. Translated, it gives CASSGDRNTEAFF. The chain has TRBV2 and TRBJ1-1, with D maybe TRBD1 (5 bases). Germline V lookup: CDR1 SNHLY, CDR2 FYNNEI. The length of the CDR3 is 13 residues. The V gene lost 4 bases and the J gene lost 1 base, with 7 bases spanning the gap.

The chain recombines TRBV9 with TRBJ2-7; 8 bases match TRBD2. V lost 0 bases, J lost 3 bases, and 2 bases stayed unmatched. Germline V gene data show CDR1 as SGDLS and CDR2 as YYNGEE. The CDR3 sequence is 14 residues long. CDR3 region: CASSVEGTSYEQYF. The CDR3, as DNA: TGTGCCAGCAGCGTAGAGGGGACTAGCTACGAGCAGTACTTC.

The chain carries TRBV28 and TRBJ1-2; D is unresolved. V lost 2 bases to trimming and J lost 8 bases, with 15 bases between them. CDR3 size: 14 residues. Germline CDR1 and CDR2: MDHEN and SYDVKM. The CDR3 loop is CASSLKNDLEGYTF. CDR3 nucleotides: TGTGCCAGCAGTTTAAAAAATGACCTGGAGGGCTACACCTTC.

The chain couples TRBV5-4 to TRBJ1-2; no definite D call. Trimming shortened V by 0 bases and J by 8 bases, and 11 bases separated the two germline ends. Per the germline V gene, CDR1 is SGHNT and CDR2 is YYREEE (reference sequence). CDR3 length: 13 amino acids. CDR3 sequence reads: CASSLVGPWGYTF. The CDR3 nucleotides are TGTGCCAGCAGCTTGGTGGGCCCCTGGGGCTACACCTTC.

The chain is built from TRBV7-2 and TRBJ2-1; possibly TRBD2 for D (6 bases). Germline CDR1 SGHTA, CDR2 FQGNSA. Trimming stripped 2 bases from V and 3 bases from J, with 11 bases between. The CDR3 has 15 residues. The CDR3 DNA sequence: TGTGCCAGCAGCTTATGGGGGACTGGCTACAATGAGCAGTTCTTC. It encodes CASSLWGTGYNEQFF.

The rearrangement uses TRBV10-3 and TRBJ2-2, with TRBD1 identical over 10 bases. V lost 3 bases to trimming and J lost 1 base; unmatched junction nucleotides: 2. This CDR3 comprises 16 residues. Germline loops: CDR1 ENHRY, CDR2 SYGVKD. The CDR3 coding sequence is TGTGCCATCAGTGACCGGGACAGGGGGAACACCGGGGAGCTGTTTTTT. It encodes CAISDRDRGNTGELFF.

The gene calls are TRBV19 and TRBJ1-5, with no clear D. CDR3 length: 15 amino acids. V was pared by 8 bases and J by 0 bases, with 14 bases between. The germline V gene has CDR1 LNHDA and CDR2 SQIVND (reference sequence). The DNA for the CDR3 is TGTGCCAGTGGGCGTGCTAACCCTAGCAATCAGCCCCAGCATTTT. Its translation is CASGRANPSNQPQHF.

The rearrangement joins TRBV11-2 to TRBJ2-3; no clear D. Germline V gene lookup returns CDR1 SGHAT and CDR2 FQNNGV. Trimming pared 0 bases from V and 6 bases from J, leaving 7 bases between. This CDR3 is 13 amino acids long. CDR3 coding DNA: TGTGCCAGCAGCTTAGATTGGGCGGATACGCAGTATTTT. Translated, it gives CASSLDWADTQYF.

V gene TRBV4-2 combines with J gene TRBJ1-5; D ambiguous. V lost 1 base to trimming and J lost 1 base, with 8 bases between them. Germline V gene sequence: CDR1 LGHNA, CDR2 YNFKEQ. This CDR3 contains 15 residues. In nucleotides, the CDR3 is TGTGCCAGCAGCCAAGTATCCGTCAGCAATCAGCCCCAGCATTTT. Translating gives CASSQVSVSNQPQHF.

The V and J genes are TRBV2 and TRBJ1-3, with unresolved D. This CDR3 spans 15 amino acids. Germline values: CDR1 SNHLY, CDR2 FYNNEI. The V end was cut by 3 bases, the J end by 7 bases, with 16 bases between. CDR3 residues: CASSDTGLTWNTIYF. CDR3 DNA sequence: TGTGCCAGCAGTGATACGGGTCTAACCTGGAACACCATATATTTT.

J is TRBJ2-1 and V is TRBV7-9; D may be TRBD1 (6 bases). Trimming took off 3 bases at V and 8 bases at J, with 17 bases between the two ends. The CDR3 is made up of 15 amino acids. Germline V lookup: CDR1 SEHNR, CDR2 FQNEAQ (reference sequence). In DNA, the CDR3 is TGTGCCAGCAGCTTTGGGGGCAGGGGTGACGATGAGCAGTTCTTC. Protein sequence: CASSFGGRGDDEQFF.